This entry lists 19 T cell receptor beta chains sequenced from one sample in a study of cytotoxic CD8 clonotypes in ibrutinib-treated CLL. TCRdb keeps only in-frame clones here, not all; method: immunoSEQ multiplex PCR. This sample carries some 58,000 clones, over 60% of them seen once, and the ten largest clones take roughly 45%. The specimen comprised PBMCs, sampled after 12 months of ibrutinib treatment. The receptor set was obtained from a human donor with chronic lymphocytic leukemia.

For the CDR3, the DNA is TGTGCCAGCTCACCACAGACAGATCAGCCCCAGCATTTT. It translates to CASSPQTDQPQHF. The chain employs TRBV18 and TRBJ1-5; a possible D gene is TRBD1 (5 bases). Germline loops: CDR1 KGHSH, CDR2 LQKENI. The CDR3 has 13 residues. V lost 1 base and J lost 5, with 6 bases in between.

The chain links TRBV18 to TRBJ2-1; no firm D call. This CDR3 comprises 13 residues. The V and J ends lost 0 bases and 6 bases respectively, with 6 bases between them. Germline assignment: CDR1 KGHSH and CDR2 LQKENI. Here the CDR3 reads CASSPPVVNEQFF. The DNA of the CDR3 is TGTGCCAGCTCACCACCGGTCGTCAATGAGCAGTTCTTC.

The chain combines TRBV18 with TRBJ1-5, with D unclear. CDR1 is KGHSH and CDR2 is LQKENI in the germline V gene. The CDR3 spans 13 residues. V shed 1 base and J shed 5 bases, with 6 bases lying between them. CDR3 in amino acids: CASSPHLDQPQHF. The CDR3 nucleotides read TGTGCCAGCTCACCACATTTGGATCAGCCCCAGCATTTT.

This chain links TRBV14 with TRBJ1-5; 11 bases are shared with TRBD1. The CDR3 is 15 residues long. CDR1 is SGHDN, CDR2 FVKESK, per germline. J lost 5 bases, V lost 2 bases, and 2 bases had no gene match. CDR3 bases: TGTGCCAGCAGCCAACCGGGACAGGGGGATCAGCCCCAGCATTTT. Translated, it gives CASSQPGQGDQPQHF.

This clone has a single count. The chain employs TRBV5-1 and TRBJ2-3, with TRBD2 identical over 10 bases. J was trimmed by 0 bases and V by 4 bases; bases with no gene match: 5. CDR1 SGHRS and CDR2 YFSETQ come from the germline V gene. The length of the CDR3 is 16 residues. The CDR3, as DNA: TGCGCCAGCAGCACCGGACTAGCGGCTAGCACAGATACGCAGTATTTT. Protein: CASSTGLAASTDTQYF.

CDR3 nucleotides: TGTGCCAGCAGCCCCCGGGCGAGGGAGCAGTACTTC. Translated: CASSPRAREQYF. The V and J genes are TRBV7-2 and TRBJ2-7; no clear D gene. Germline V CDR1 and CDR2: SGHTA, FQGNSA. This CDR3 is built from 12 residues. V lost 5 bases and J 7 bases, leaving 12 bases between the germline ends.

CDR3: CASSGTNREAFF. The DNA for the CDR3 is TGTGCCAGCAGCGGGACTAACAGGGAAGCTTTCTTT. The chain has TRBV7-6 and TRBJ1-1; a weak D match, TRBD1 (5 bases). Trimming left V 5 bases short and J 8 bases short, with 12 bases between. Germline V CDR1 and CDR2: SGHVS, FNYEAQ. CDR3 length equals 12 residues.

J is TRBJ2-5 and V is TRBV20-1; no definite D call. Germline CDR1 is DFQATT and CDR2 is SNEGSKA (reference sequence). Trimming took 6 bases from V and 1 from J, leaving 6 bases between them. The CDR3 consists of 11 residues. As DNA, the CDR3 is TGCAGTGCAACGATCCAAGAGACCCAGTACTTC. Amino acids: CSATIQETQYF.

The chain combines TRBV25-1 with TRBJ1-5; 7 bases are shared with TRBD1. The CDR3 totals 15 residues. Germline CDR1 MGHDK, CDR2 SYGVNS. The V segment lost 3 bases and the J segment 4 bases; nucleotides outside the gene matches: 6. The chain's CDR3 is CASSDSGQPNQPQHF. The CDR3 DNA reads as TGTGCCAGCAGTGATTCGGGACAGCCTAATCAGCCCCAGCATTTT.

The chain joins TRBV5-1 to TRBJ1-1, with 7 bases fitting TRBD1. The CDR3 is made up of 15 amino acids. Germline assignment: CDR1 SGHRS and CDR2 YFSETQ. V lost 5 bases, J lost 4 bases, and 11 bases stayed unmatched. The CDR3 nucleotides are TGCGCCAGCAGTTTAGGGGGCTGGAGAGGCACTGAAGCTTTCTTT. This translates into CASSLGGWRGTEAFF.

The CDR3 region has the DNA TGTGCCTGGACTACCGTCAGGACTAGCGGGAGGGCCTCGTGGACCGGGGAGCTGTTTTTT. Protein: CAWTTVRTSGRASWTGELFF. The V call is TRBV30, the J call TRBJ2-2; 15 bases map to TRBD2. This CDR3 contains 20 residues. Germline values: CDR1 GTSNPN, CDR2 SVGIG (reference sequence). Trimming removed 4 bases from V and 5 bases from J; junction bases left unmatched: 17. Full variable domain (rest looked up from reference TRBV30 and TRBJ2-2): SQTIHQWPATLVQPVGSPLSLECTVEGTSNPNLYWYRQAAGRGLQLLFYSVGIGQISSEVPQNLSASRPQDRQFILSSKKLLLSDSGFYLCAWTTVRTSGRASWTGELFFGEGSRLTVL.

This clone was picked up one time. This CDR3 reads CASSLSRPNTGELFF. The CDR3 DNA reads as TGTGCCAGCAGTTTGTCTAGACCGAACACCGGGGAGCTGTTTTTT. The chain has TRBV28 and TRBJ2-2; D remains ambiguous. V lost 3 bases and J lost 0, with 8 bases in between. CDR1 is MDHEN, CDR2 SYDVKM, per germline. The CDR3 is made up of 15 amino acids.

The chain has TRBV6-1 and TRBJ2-2; D gene ambiguous. Trimming pared 4 bases from V and 4 bases from J, leaving 13 bases between. Germline assignment: CDR1 MNHNS and CDR2 SASEGT. CDR3 length: 15 amino acids. Here the CDR3 reads CASSAQERSTGELFF. The CDR3 coding sequence is TGTGCCAGCAGTGCGCAGGAGAGGTCCACCGGGGAGCTGTTTTTT.

This clone was picked up a small number of times. The chain uses TRBV10-3 and TRBJ2-1, with 11 bases lining up with TRBD2. Germline-derived CDR1 and CDR2 are ENHRY and SYGVKD. V shed 10 bases and J 0 bases; nucleotides not matched to a gene: 5. This CDR3 contains 15 residues. CDR3: CATIAGGPSYNEQFF. In DNA form, the CDR3 reads TGTGCCACCATAGCGGGAGGGCCCTCCTACAATGAGCAGTTCTTC.

The chain combines TRBV6-1 with TRBJ2-5; D perhaps matches TRBD2 (6 bases). V was clipped by 3 bases and J by 5 bases, with 16 bases between them. The CDR3 consists of 15 residues. Germline assignment: CDR1 MNHNS and CDR2 SASEGT. CDR3: CASSDRLGGRETQYF. For the CDR3, the DNA is TGTGCCAGCAGTGACCGACTAGGTGGACGGGAGACCCAGTACTTC.

This chain links TRBV4-2 with TRBJ2-2, with D perhaps matching TRBD1 or TRBD2 (6 bases each). This CDR3 spans 16 amino acids. The germline V and J ends were trimmed by 3 bases and 0 bases, with 11 bases remaining between them. Per the germline V gene, CDR1 is LGHNA and CDR2 is YNFKEQ. CDR3 DNA sequence: TGTGCCAGCAGCCACCCCGGGGGCTCGAACACCGGGGAGCTGTTTTTT. This codes for CASSHPGGSNTGELFF.

This sequence joins TRBV5-1 and TRBJ2-7; tentatively, D is TRBD2 (7 bases). Trimming pared 3 bases from V and 1 base from J, leaving 17 bases between. There are 16 residues in the CDR3. CDR1 SGHRS and CDR2 YFSETQ come from the germline V gene. CDR3 amino acids: CASSSPAGAASYEQYF. The DNA for the CDR3 is TGCGCCAGCAGCTCCCCCGCGGGGGCTGCATCCTACGAGCAGTACTTC.

This clone was detected only a few times. The rearrangement uses TRBV5-6 and TRBJ1-5; tentatively, D is TRBD1 (5 bases). CDR1 and CDR2 from the germline V gene are SGHDT and YYEEEE. The V and J ends lost 3 bases and 5 bases respectively, with 6 bases between them. This CDR3 contains 12 residues. The CDR3 sequence: CASSSGDQPQHF. CDR3 coding DNA: TGTGCCAGCAGCTCGGGGGATCAGCCCCAGCATTTT.

The V and J genes are TRBV19 and TRBJ2-3; TRBD1 might be the D (6 bases). The CDR3 loop spans 14 amino acids. The germline V and J ends were trimmed by 7 bases and 2 bases, with 13 bases remaining between them. Germline CDR1 reads LNHDA; CDR2 reads SQIVND (reference sequence). CDR3 DNA sequence: TGTGCCAGTACGCAACAGGGAACCACAGATACGCAGTATTTT. Its protein product is CASTQQGTTDTQYF.